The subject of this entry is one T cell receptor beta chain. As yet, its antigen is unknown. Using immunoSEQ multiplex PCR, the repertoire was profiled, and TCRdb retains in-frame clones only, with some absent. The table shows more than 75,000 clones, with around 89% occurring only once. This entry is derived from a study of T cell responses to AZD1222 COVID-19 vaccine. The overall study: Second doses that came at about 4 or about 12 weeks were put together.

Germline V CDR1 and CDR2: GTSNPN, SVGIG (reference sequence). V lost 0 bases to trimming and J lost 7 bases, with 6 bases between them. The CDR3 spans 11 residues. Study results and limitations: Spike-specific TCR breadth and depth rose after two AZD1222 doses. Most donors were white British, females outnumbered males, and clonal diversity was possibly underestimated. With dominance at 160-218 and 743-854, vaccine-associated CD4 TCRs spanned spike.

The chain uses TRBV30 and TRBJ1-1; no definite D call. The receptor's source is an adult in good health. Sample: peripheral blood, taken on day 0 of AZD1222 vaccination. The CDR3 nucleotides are TGTGCCTGGAGTGTGTACATTGAAGCTTTCTTT. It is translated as CAWSVYIEAFF.